This entry concerns a single T cell receptor (beta chain). What it binds is not known. The authors reverse transcribed all of the isolated RNA, so sequencing captured expressed TCRB transcripts. The repertoire was sequenced with immunoSEQ multiplex PCR; TCRdb's copy has only in-frame clones and lacks some. The sample lists about 470,000 clones, about 30% occurring once. This sample was taken from a study of beta chain features in type 1 diabetes. Study outcomes and limitations: Using cDNA template may skew counts toward highly expressing activated cells. In type 1 diabetes patients, VDJ junctions had fewer insertions; deletions at these junctions were more frequent. Patients with Type 1 diabetes showed moderately but significantly shorter TCRB CDR3s in all four CD4+ subsets.

The CDR3 loop spans 13 amino acids. Deletions cut 8 bases from V and 11 bases from J, with 19 bases between. Germline V gene data show CDR1 as MNHNS and CDR2 as SASEGT. Sorting produced populations that all topped 98% purity. Sequencing input: naive CD4+ T cells from blood. The gene calls are TRBV6-1 and TRBJ2-4, with a weak D call TRBD2 (6 bases). The receptor was isolated from a man aged 18 to 35 in good health. CDR3 DNA: TGTGCCAGCTTACGTTGGGGGGAGAACGTTCAGTACTTC. It yields the protein CASLRWGENVQYF.